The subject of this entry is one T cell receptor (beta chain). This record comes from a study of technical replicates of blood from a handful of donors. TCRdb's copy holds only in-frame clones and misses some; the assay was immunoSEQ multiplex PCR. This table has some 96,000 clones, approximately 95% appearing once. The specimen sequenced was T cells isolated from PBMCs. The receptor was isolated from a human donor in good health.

The CDR3 sequence: CASSFRGLDGYTF. CDR3 DNA sequence: TGTGCCAGCAGTTTTAGGGGACTAGATGGCTACACCTTC. The V and J genes are TRBV6-5 and TRBJ1-2; perhaps TRBD1 as D (5 bases). The V end was cut by 4 bases, the J end by 6 bases, with 12 bases between. CDR3 length equals 13 residues. CDR1 and CDR2 (germline): MNHEY, SVGAGI.